A single T cell receptor beta chain is shown here with its context. Its cognate antigen is unknown. The CDR3 spans 14 residues. With 10 bases clipped from V and 5 bases from J, the junction kept 9 bases outside the gene matches. Germline loops: CDR1 SNHLY, CDR2 FYNNEI. Produced via immunoSEQ multiplex PCR; TCRdb's table is partial and in-frame only. Of about 150,000 clones listed, roughly 88% are singletons. This sample stems from a study of T cell responses to AZD1222 COVID-19 vaccine. Study-wide background: Pooled samples include second doses given at about 4 or 12 weeks.

Broader study findings: Spike-specific TCR breadth and depth rose after two AZD1222 doses. Baseline seropositives among AZD1222 recipients totaled only five to seven. Clonal diversity was possibly underestimated, and the donors were mostly white British, with more females.

The material was peripheral blood, obtained on day 0 of AZD1222 vaccination. The TCR comes from an adult in good health. The chain has TRBV2 and TRBJ2-7; 12 bases line up with TRBD2. CDR3 nucleotides: TGTGCCAAGAATGCCCCTAGCGGGGGGGACGAGCAGTACTTC. It is translated as CAKNAPSGGDEQYF.